The rows below give T cell receptor beta chains drawn from one sample of a study of monozygotic twins with cystic fibrosis. Clones were sequenced by immunoSEQ multiplex PCR, and TCRdb holds only the in-frame ones, with some missing. The sample comprises under 40,000 clones, just over 95% of which are singletons, and over 0.15% rests with the top ten. Input material: blood. Receptors were obtained from a girl aged 2 to 10 with cystic fibrosis. The CDR3 runs from the conserved cysteine through the conserved F or W. D genes are given only for firm matches. The size field is filled for only some rows; it gives once, few, many or a size class.

j_gene	abundance	d_gene	v_gene	CDR3aa	CDR3nt
TRBJ2-6	once	NA	TRBV9	CASSVGDNTHSGANVLTF	TGTGCCAGCAGCGTAGGCGACAATACCCACTCTGGGGCCAACGTCCTGACTTTC
TRBJ2-5	NA	NA	TRBV30	CAWSGGPPYQETQYF	TGTGCCTGGAGTGGGGGACCGCCGTACCAAGAGACCCAGTACTTC
TRBJ1-1	once	NA	TRBV28	CASSPGGLGDTEAFF	TGTGCCAGCAGCCCGGGGGGCCTAGGGGACACTGAAGCTTTCTTT
TRBJ1-1	NA	NA	TRBV7-9	CASSPDSTEAFF	TGTGCCAGCAGCCCGGACAGCACTGAAGCTTTCTTT
TRBJ2-2	NA	NA	TRBV7-9	CASSSNDRPGGELFF	TGTGCCAGCAGCTCCAACGACAGGCCCGGCGGGGAGCTGTTTTTT
TRBJ2-7	NA	NA	TRBV30	CAWSRAPGASYEQYF	TGTGCCTGGAGTCGCGCCCCAGGAGCCTCCTACGAGCAGTACTTC
TRBJ2-5	NA	NA	TRBV7-7	CASSPLGARRETQYF	TGTGCCAGCAGCCCCTTGGGGGCCCGGCGGGAGACCCAGTACTTC
TRBJ2-2	NA	TRBD1	TRBV15	CATSRDRTGQITGELFF	TGTGCCACCAGCAGAGACCGGACAGGGCAAATCACCGGGGAGCTGTTTTTT
TRBJ2-7	NA	TRBD1	TRBV6-1	CASTPVGTGKYEQYF	TGTGCCAGCACCCCCGTGGGGACAGGAAAATACGAGCAGTACTTC
TRBJ2-1	once	TRBD1	TRBV5-4	CASSFRDRINEQFF	TGTGCCAGCAGCTTCCGGGACAGGATAAATGAGCAGTTCTTC
TRBJ1-1	NA	NA	TRBV9	CASSGPSSLSGVGRGLGTEAFF	TGTGCCAGCAGCGGCCCCTCCTCGCTAAGTGGGGTTGGCAGGGGTCTAGGCACTGAAGCTTTCTTT
TRBJ2-7	NA	NA	TRBV6-5	CASSNGGGPYEQYF	TGTGCCAGCAGTAACGGCGGGGGCCCCTACGAGCAGTACTTC
TRBJ2-5	NA	NA	TRBV27	CASMGGETQYF	TGTGCCAGCATGGGGGGAGAGACCCAGTACTTC
TRBJ2-2	once	NA	TRBV14	CASSHPVGRELFF	TGTGCCAGCAGCCACCCCGTGGGCCGGGAGCTGTTTTTT
TRBJ1-6	once	NA	TRBV7-2	CASSNNSPLHF	TGTGCCAGCAGCAACAATTCACCCCTCCACTTT
TRBJ1-2	NA	TRBD1	TRBV19	CASRRTGGADYGYTF	TGTGCCAGTAGGCGCACAGGGGGCGCGGACTATGGCTACACCTTC
TRBJ2-7	NA	TRBD2	TRBV5-1	CASSWGDLGLAVPYEQYF	TGCGCCAGCAGCTGGGGTGACCTGGGACTAGCGGTTCCCTACGAGCAGTACTTC
TRBJ2-2	NA	TRBD2	TRBV7-2	CASSLASGIGELFF	TGTGCCAGCAGCTTAGCCAGCGGGATCGGGGAGCTGTTTTTT
TRBJ2-7	NA	TRBD2	TRBV7-2	CASSLIGGLASYEQYF	TGTGCCAGCAGCTTAATTGGGGGACTAGCGTCCTACGAGCAGTACTTC
TRBJ1-1	once	NA	TRBV4-1	CASSPRTKGVSPEAFF	TGCGCCAGCAGCCCCAGAACGAAGGGGGTCTCCCCTGAAGCTTTCTTT
TRBJ2-7	NA	NA	TRBV29-1	CSVLSSWQDEQYF	TGCAGCGTTCTGAGTTCTTGGCAAGACGAGCAGTACTTC
TRBJ1-2	NA	NA	TRBV5-1	CASSFVGANYGYTF	TGCGCCAGCAGCTTTGTGGGAGCTAACTATGGCTACACCTTC
TRBJ1-2	NA	NA	TRBV7-9	CASSPVGGAWNGYTF	TGTGCCAGCAGCCCGGTGGGGGGCGCTTGGAACGGCTACACCTTC
TRBJ2-7	once	NA	TRBV30	CAWSDGTYEQYF	TGTGCCTGGAGTGATGGCACCTACGAGCAGTACTTC
TRBJ1-3	NA	NA	TRBV4-1	CASSPAISGNTIYF	TGCGCCAGCAGCCCCGCCATCTCTGGAAACACCATATATTTT
TRBJ2-7	NA	NA	TRBV6-1	CASAWGSPYEQYF	TGTGCCAGCGCCTGGGGTAGTCCCTACGAGCAGTACTTC
TRBJ2-7	NA	NA	TRBV13	CASSSPPRGLREQYF	TGTGCCAGCAGCTCCCCCCCTCGCGGCCTGAGGGAGCAGTACTTC
TRBJ2-1	NA	NA	TRBV4-1	CASSQPAGTYNEQFF	TGCGCCAGCAGCCAACCGGCGGGAACCTACAATGAGCAGTTCTTC
TRBJ1-1	once	NA	TRBV6-1	CASSEVAEMNTEAFF	TGTGCCAGCAGTGAAGTGGCAGAAATGAACACTGAAGCTTTCTTT
TRBJ1-1	NA	NA	TRBV11-2	CASSFLARHGLAFF	TGTGCCAGCAGCTTTCTAGCCCGCCACGGTCTAGCTTTCTTT
TRBJ2-2	NA	NA	TRBV6-5	CASKVGQRNTGELFF	TGTGCCAGCAAGGTGGGTCAGCGGAACACCGGGGAGCTGTTTTTT
TRBJ2-7	NA	NA	TRBV6-5	CATLTWREVPYEQYF	TGTGCCACCCTTACTTGGAGGGAGGTCCCCTACGAGCAGTACTTC
TRBJ2-5	once	TRBD2	TRBV6-5	CASSYAAGVETQYF	TGTGCCAGCAGTTACGCGGCGGGAGTCGAGACCCAGTACTTC
TRBJ1-1	NA	TRBD1	TRBV9	CASSPTGQAWNTEAFF	TGTGCCAGCAGCCCGACCGGACAGGCGTGGAACACTGAAGCTTTCTTT
TRBJ2-3	NA	TRBD1	TRBV9	CASSADRDTDTQYF	TGTGCCAGCAGTGCCGACAGGGACACAGATACGCAGTATTTT
TRBJ2-3	NA	TRBD1	TRBV5-1	CASSPGTGRTDTQYF	TGCGCCAGCAGTCCCGGGACAGGGCGCACAGATACGCAGTATTTT
TRBJ2-7	few	TRBD1	TRBV28	CASSGQASYEQYF	TGTGCCAGCAGCGGACAGGCCTCCTACGAGCAGTACTTC
TRBJ2-3	NA	NA	TRBV2	CASSDQMGGADTQYF	TGTGCCAGCAGTGACCAAATGGGGGGTGCAGATACGCAGTATTTT
TRBJ1-2	NA	NA	TRBV7-2	CASSLARRAVGGYTF	TGTGCCAGCAGCTTAGCGCGGAGAGCCGTTGGGGGCTACACCTTC
TRBJ1-2	NA	NA	TRBV7-2	CASSLAMSYGYTF	TGTGCCAGCAGCTTAGCTATGTCTTATGGCTACACCTTC
TRBJ2-7	NA	TRBD2	TRBV27	CASSFGGRPSYEQYF	TGTGCCAGCAGTTTCGGCGGGAGGCCCTCCTACGAGCAGTACTTC
TRBJ2-7	NA	TRBD1	TRBV19	CASSPYGGQGLSEQYF	TGTGCCAGTAGTCCGTACGGAGGACAGGGTCTCAGCGAGCAGTACTTC
TRBJ2-7	NA	TRBD2	TRBV7-7	CASSPGLERGSYEQYF	TGTGCTAGCAGCCCCGGTTTAGAGCGGGGGAGCTACGAGCAGTACTTC
TRBJ2-3	NA	NA	TRBV7-9	CASSPPVTRTDTQYF	TGTGCCAGCAGCCCGCCTGTGACTCGCACAGATACGCAGTATTTT
TRBJ1-1	NA	TRBD1	TRBV29-1	CSAWDSMNTEAFF	TGCAGCGCCTGGGACAGCATGAACACTGAAGCTTTCTTT
TRBJ2-7	NA	TRBD1	TRBV28	CASSRDRGLSYEQYF	TGTGCCAGCAGTCGGGACAGGGGACTTTCCTACGAGCAGTACTTC
TRBJ1-2	NA	NA	TRBV11-2	CASSLEPSVYGYTF	TGTGCCAGCAGCTTAGAACCCAGTGTCTATGGCTACACCTTC
TRBJ1-5	NA	NA	TRBV27	CASRRQLNQPQHF	TGTGCCAGCAGGCGACAGCTTAATCAGCCCCAGCATTTT
TRBJ1-1	few	NA	TRBV6-1	CASRTGPYTEAFF	TGTGCCAGCAGAACTGGTCCGTACACTGAAGCTTTCTTT
TRBJ2-1	NA	TRBD2	TRBV5-1	CASSLDGSGIGGSYNEQFF	TGCGCCAGCAGCTTGGACGGTAGCGGGATAGGCGGATCCTACAATGAGCAGTTCTTC
TRBJ1-3	NA	NA	TRBV30	CATTQASGNTIYF	TGTGCGACCACACAGGCCTCTGGAAACACCATATATTTT
TRBJ2-3	once	NA	TRBV4-1	CASSQDLATDTQYF	TGCGCCAGCAGCCAAGATTTGGCCACAGATACGCAGTATTTT
TRBJ1-1	NA	NA	TRBV20-1	CSVPRVIEAFF	TGCAGTGTTCCCCGGGTTATTGAAGCTTTCTTT
TRBJ2-6	NA	NA	TRBV28	CASLRPGANVLTF	TGTGCCAGCCTTCGACCTGGGGCCAACGTCCTGACTTTC
TRBJ1-1	NA	NA	TRBV6-1	CASSEASGQTEAFF	TGTGCCAGCAGTGAAGCGTCAGGGCAAACTGAAGCTTTCTTT
TRBJ2-7	NA	NA	TRBV5-1	CASSLARQSMYEQYF	TGCGCCAGCAGCTTGGCACGTCAGTCAATGTACGAGCAGTACTTC
TRBJ2-7	NA	TRBD1	TRBV5-1	CASSLRGGQGSEQYF	TGCGCCAGCAGCCTCCGCGGGGGACAGGGAAGCGAGCAGTACTTC